Below are 21 T cell receptor beta chains sequenced from a single sample in a study of early T cells in non-severe SARS-CoV-2 infection. TCRdb used MiXCR to reprocess the 5' RACE reads, holding one entry per CDR3 protein. The sample yields tens of thousands of distinct CDR3 sequences, 12% seen once. This material consisted of whole blood, taken at baseline. The receptors originated from an adult who was a healthcare worker with PCR-confirmed SARS-CoV-2 infection or an uninfected control (not recorded which).

This clonotype was counted only a few times. CDR3 bases: TGCAGTGCTAGAGCTCGCGAAGGGTGGAACACTGAAGCTTTCTTT. Translated, it gives CSARAREGWNTEAFF. The chain joins TRBV20-1 to TRBJ1-1; D ambiguous. The germline gives CDR1 DFQATT, CDR2 SNEGSKA (reference sequence). CDR3 length: 15 residues. Trimming left V 1 base short and J 1 base short, with 13 bases between.

The sample holds a few counts of this clonotype. The chain combines TRBV9 with TRBJ2-1, with 10 nucleotides matching TRBD2. The junction had 5 bases not matched to a gene; V was cut back by 0 bases and J by 5 bases. The CDR3 covers 16 residues. Germline V lookup: CDR1 SGDLS, CDR2 YYNGEE. The CDR3 DNA reads as TGTGCCAGCAGCGTAGGCGATACTAGCGGGAACAATGAGCAGTTCTTC. It encodes CASSVGDTSGNNEQFF.

This clonotype was counted a few times. The gene calls are TRBV18 and TRBJ1-2, with a possible D match to TRBD1 (5 bases). The CDR3 consists of 15 residues. Looked up from germline, CDR1 is KGHSH and CDR2 is LQKENI. The V end lost 6 bases, the J end lost 2 bases, and 16 bases lay between the germline ends. CDR3 bases: TGTGCCAGCTCCTCCATGACAGCTTTAAACTATGGCTACACCTTC. Amino acid sequence: CASSSMTALNYGYTF.

The chain links TRBV20-1 to TRBJ1-2; possibly TRBD1 for D (5 bases). Germline CDR1 reads DFQATT; CDR2 reads SNEGSKA (reference sequence). The CDR3 totals 12 residues. V was trimmed by 3 bases and J by 7 bases, leaving 12 bases between them. The CDR3 is CSASSGDLGYTF. The CDR3 nucleotides read TGCAGTGCTAGTAGCGGGGACCTTGGCTACACCTTC.

With respect to this clonotype: At one of its ends the junction is not consistent with the germline gene, which may arise from a read error. V gene TRBV6-5 combines with J gene TRBJ1-1, with a weak D call TRBD1 (5 bases). CDR1 MNHEY and CDR2 SVGAGI come from the germline V gene. This CDR3 contains 14 residues. CDR3 in amino acids: CASSPGRLGTEAFF. The CDR3 DNA sequence: TGTGCCAGCAGCCCCGGTAGACTGGGGACTGAGGCTTTCTTT.

V usage is TRBV6-5 and J usage is TRBJ1-1, with D uncertain. The CDR3 covers 15 residues. Per the germline V gene, CDR1 is MNHEY and CDR2 is SVGAGI. V was clipped by 11 bases and J by 1 base, with 20 bases between them. CDR3 amino acids: CASLPRSRGNTEAFF. The CDR3, as DNA: TGTGCCTCCCTTCCAAGAAGCCGGGGGAACACTGAAGCTTTCTTT.

This clonotype came up a few times. This chain joins TRBV7-9 and TRBJ2-1; 7 bases agree with TRBD2. The CDR3 is 17 amino acids. V shed 0 bases and J 6 bases; nucleotides not matched to a gene: 11. The germline V gene encodes CDR1 SEHNR and CDR2 FQNEAQ (reference sequence). CDR3 sequence reads: CASSLAYRLAQLNEQFF. The CDR3 nucleotides are TGTGCCAGCAGCTTAGCGTATCGACTAGCCCAACTCAATGAGCAGTTCTTC.

The chain couples TRBV28 to TRBJ2-7; tentatively, D is TRBD1 (6 bases). V lost 7 bases, J lost 2 bases, and 9 bases lay in between. CDR1 and CDR2 from the germline V gene are MDHEN and SYDVKM. CDR3 length: 12 residues. CDR3 sequence (DNA): TGTGCCAGCACGGACAGAGCCTACGAGCAGTACTTC. Translation: CASTDRAYEQYF.

The genes are TRBV5-1 and TRBJ2-1, with 12 bases matching TRBD2. Germline values: CDR1 SGHRS, CDR2 YFSETQ. CDR3 size: 16 residues. After removal of 4 bases from V and 8 bases from J, the junction contained 10 bases not matched to a gene. The CDR3 region has the DNA TGCGCCAGCAGCCTCCCGACTAGCGGGAGCCTCTATGAGCAGTTCTTC. This sequence encodes CASSLPTSGSLYEQFF.

This clonotype has only a few counts. The chain combines TRBV3-1 with TRBJ2-2, with D perhaps TRBD2 (6 bases). CDR3 size: 16 residues. Looked up from germline, CDR1 is LGHDT and CDR2 is YNNKEL (reference sequence). Trimming removed 2 bases at V and 3 bases at J, with 13 bases between. Written as DNA, the CDR3 is TGTGCCAGCAGCCAACCCCGGGGGTTGGACACCGGGGAGCTGTTTTTT. Translated: CASSQPRGLDTGELFF.

This clonotype appeared many times. The chain couples TRBV7-8 to TRBJ1-2; D is undetermined. Trimming left V 0 bases short and J 10 bases short, with 15 bases between. Germline CDR1 SGHVS, CDR2 FQNEAQ. The CDR3 has 14 residues. The CDR3, as DNA: TGTGCCAGCAGCTTAGCGCCACCGATGAATGACTACACCTTC. Translation: CASSLAPPMNDYTF.

This clonotype was picked up many times. This rearrangement joins TRBV12-3 or TRBV12-4 to TRBJ2-7; TRBD1 matches 10 bases. V was clipped by 6 bases and J by 5 bases; unmatched bases: 4. The CDR3 totals 13 residues. The CDR3 here is CASRGTGANEQYF. For the CDR3, the DNA is TGTGCCAGCAGGGGGACAGGGGCCAACGAGCAGTACTTC.

The chain combines TRBV12-3 or TRBV12-4 with TRBJ2-1; D remains ambiguous. V was pared by 5 bases and J by 6 bases, with 5 bases between. The CDR3 sequence is 11 residues long. The CDR3 region has the DNA TGTGCCAGCAGTCCGGGCAATGAGCAGTTCTTC. This codes for CASSPGNEQFF.

This clonotype was detected a few times. V is TRBV29-1 and J is TRBJ2-7, with a weak D call TRBD2 (7 bases). This CDR3 is built from 12 residues. CDR1 is SQVTM and CDR2 is ANQGSEA in the germline V gene. Trimming stripped 6 bases from V and 2 bases from J, with 11 bases between. The CDR3 DNA sequence: TGCAGCGTCATGGGGGGGCCCTACGAGCAGTACTTC. This sequence encodes CSVMGGPYEQYF.

This clonotype came up a few times. The V and J genes are TRBV7-2 and TRBJ2-2; 10 bases are shared with TRBD2. V shed 2 bases, J shed 6 bases, and the junction held 6 bases outside the gene matches. The germline V gene encodes CDR1 SGHTA and CDR2 FQGNSA. The length of the CDR3 is 16 residues. CDR3 sequence (DNA): TGTGCCAGCAGCTTACGAGCGGGAGGGCGTGCCGGGGAGCTGTTTTTT. Translated: CASSLRAGGRAGELFF.

This rearrangement joins TRBV7-6 to TRBJ2-3, with 10 nucleotides matching TRBD2. This CDR3 contains 17 residues. J was trimmed by 2 bases and V by 4 bases; bases with no gene match: 9. CDR1 is SGHVS, CDR2 FNYEAQ, per germline. The CDR3 region is CASSYPPAGGLTDTQYF. CDR3 DNA: TGTGCCAGCAGCTACCCTCCAGCGGGGGGGCTCACAGATACGCAGTATTTT.

The V and J genes are TRBV6-5 and TRBJ1-6, with D unresolved. The CDR3 runs to 15 residues. V lost 4 bases to trimming and J lost 6 bases, with 13 bases between them. Germline assignment: CDR1 MNHEY and CDR2 SVGAGI. CDR3 sequence reads: CASSSTWGGNSPLHF. DNA for the CDR3: TGTGCCAGCAGTTCGACTTGGGGTGGTAATTCACCCCTCCACTTT.

This clonotype was detected many times. The V gene is TRBV5-1, the J gene TRBJ2-7; 7 bases match TRBD2. The germline V gene encodes CDR1 SGHRS and CDR2 YFSETQ. CDR3 size: 17 residues. The J segment lost 5 bases and the V segment lost 3 bases, leaving 17 bases of the junction unmatched. The CDR3 protein is CASSSSRAGVGTDEQYF. CDR3 nucleotide sequence: TGCGCCAGCAGCTCCTCACGGGCGGGAGTAGGGACGGACGAGCAGTACTTC.

Only a few counts were recorded for this clonotype. This chain connects TRBV28 to TRBJ2-3, with TRBD1 matching over 7 bases. The CDR3 is 15 residues long. Germline trimming cut 7 bases from V and 2 bases from J; bases unmatched to any gene: 9. Germline V gene data show CDR1 as MDHEN and CDR2 as SYDVKM. In DNA, the CDR3 is TGTGCCAGCATCGCAGGGGGTTACTCCACAGATACGCAGTATTTT. Its protein product is CASIAGGYSTDTQYF.

In this sample, this clonotype turned up many times. The chain links TRBV28 to TRBJ1-3, with unresolved D. The ends were cut back, 3 bases at V and 6 bases at J, with 18 bases in the middle. CDR3 length equals 16 residues. Germline V gene lookup returns CDR1 MDHEN and CDR2 SYDVKM. In DNA, the CDR3 is TGTGCCAGCAGTTTCCCTGCTCGGGCGACGGAAAACACCATATATTTT. It yields the protein CASSFPARATENTIYF.

This clonotype occurred a few times. This chain connects TRBV10-3 to TRBJ2-3; a weak D match, TRBD1 (5 bases). Germline V gene data show CDR1 as ENHRY and CDR2 as SYGVKD. The ends were cut back, 7 bases at V and 0 bases at J, with 11 bases in the middle. There are 14 residues in the CDR3. The CDR3 nucleotides are TGTGCCATCAAAGGGGCATTTAGCACAGATACGCAGTATTTT. Its translation is CAIKGAFSTDTQYF.